This T cell receptor (beta chain) was captured by sequencing in a study of graft-versus-host responses after intestinal transplantation. Turning to the study itself: Every recipient underwent anti-thymocyte globulin induction, then tacrolimus and steroids for around three years.

This table comes from immunoSEQ multiplex PCR, and its TCRdb copy is limited to in-frame clones, with some not included. This repertoire shows 65,000 to 90,000 clones, roughly 92% found once; its top ten account for around 0.44%. Details on this clone: Its antigen remains unknown.

With V trimmed by 6 bases and J by 3 bases, 4 bases remained unmatched. From germline, CDR1 is LNHDA and CDR2 SQIVND (reference sequence). This CDR3 is built from 13 residues. The V call is TRBV19, the J call TRBJ2-7; TRBD1 agrees at 8 bases. Here the sequenced sample was unstimulated CD8+ T cells sorted from spleen or lymph node cells, taken before transplant. This TCR came from a human donor who was the organ donor for an intestinal transplant. For the CDR3, the DNA is TGTGCCAGTAGCGGGACAGGCCTCTACGAGCAGTACTTC. It encodes CASSGTGLYEQYF. The variable domain in full, with the rest retrieved from reference TRBV19 and TRBJ2-7, is DGGITQSPKYLFRKEGQNVTLSCEQNLNHDAMYWYRQDPGQGLRLIYYSQIVNDFQKGDIAEGYSVSREKKESFPLTVTSAQKNPTAFYLCASSGTGLYEQYFGPGTRLTVT.